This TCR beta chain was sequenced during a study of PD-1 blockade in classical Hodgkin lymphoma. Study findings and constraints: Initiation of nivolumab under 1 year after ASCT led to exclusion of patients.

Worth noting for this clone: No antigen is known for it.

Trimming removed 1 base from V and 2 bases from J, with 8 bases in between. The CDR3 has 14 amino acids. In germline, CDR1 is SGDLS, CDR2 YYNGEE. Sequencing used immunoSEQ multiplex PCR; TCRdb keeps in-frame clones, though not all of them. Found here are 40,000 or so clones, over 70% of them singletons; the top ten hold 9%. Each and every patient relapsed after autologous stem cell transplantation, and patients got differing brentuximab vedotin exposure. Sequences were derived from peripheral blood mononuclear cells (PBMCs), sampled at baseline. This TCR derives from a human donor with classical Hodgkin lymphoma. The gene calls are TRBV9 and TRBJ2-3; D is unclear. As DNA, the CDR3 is TGTGCCAGCAGCGTATTGGCTAACACAGATACGCAGTATTTT. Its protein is CASSVLANTDTQYF.